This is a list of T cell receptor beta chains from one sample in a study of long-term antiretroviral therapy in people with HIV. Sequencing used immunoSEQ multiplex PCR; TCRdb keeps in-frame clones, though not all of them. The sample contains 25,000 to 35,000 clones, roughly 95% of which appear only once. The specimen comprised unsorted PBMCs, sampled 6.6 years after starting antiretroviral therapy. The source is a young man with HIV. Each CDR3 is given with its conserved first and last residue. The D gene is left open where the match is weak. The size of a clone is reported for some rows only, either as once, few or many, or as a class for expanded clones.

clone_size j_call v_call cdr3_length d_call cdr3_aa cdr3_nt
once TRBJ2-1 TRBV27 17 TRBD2 CASSFYLSGISYNEQFF TGTGCCAGCAGTTTCTACCTAAGCGGGATCTCCTACAATGAGCAGTTCTTC
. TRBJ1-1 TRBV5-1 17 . CASSLGVGGGEVTEAFF TGCGCCAGCAGCTTGGGGGTTGGGGGGGGCGAGGTCACTGAAGCTTTCTTT
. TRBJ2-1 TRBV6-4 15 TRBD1 CASSPRGLGTGEQFF TGTGCCAGCAGTCCCAGGGGGCTGGGGACGGGTGAGCAGTTCTTC
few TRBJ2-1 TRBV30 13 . CAWELPGLNEQFF TGTGCCTGGGAACTTCCGGGGCTGAATGAGCAGTTCTTC
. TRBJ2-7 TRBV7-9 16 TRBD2 CASSSTSGISPYEQYF TGTGCCAGCAGCTCGACTAGCGGGATTTCGCCCTACGAGCAGTACTTC
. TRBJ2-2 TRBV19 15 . CASSPRLGGGGELFF TGTGCCAGTAGTCCGCGTTTAGGGGGTGGCGGGGAGCTGTTTTTT
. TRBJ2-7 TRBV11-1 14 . CASSLDGAAYEQYF TGTGCCAGCAGCTTAGACGGGGCGGCCTACGAGCAGTACTTC
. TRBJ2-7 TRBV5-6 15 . CASSLGRERIYEQYF TGTGCCAGCAGCTTGGGACGGGAAAGGATCTACGAGCAGTACTTC
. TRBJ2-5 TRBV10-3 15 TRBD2 CAIRATSGRGETQYF TGTGCCATCAGGGCGACTAGCGGGAGGGGAGAGACCCAGTACTTC
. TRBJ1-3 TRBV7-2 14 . CASSPDISGNTIYF TGTGCCAGCAGCCCGGACATCTCTGGAAACACCATATATTTT
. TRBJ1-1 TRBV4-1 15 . CASSQVHLWNTEAFF TGCGCCAGCAGCCAAGTCCACTTGTGGAACACTGAAGCTTTCTTT
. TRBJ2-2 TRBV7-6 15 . CASSPARADTGELFF TGTGCCAGCAGCCCGGCCCGGGCGGACACCGGGGAGCTGTTTTTT
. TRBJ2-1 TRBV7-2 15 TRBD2 CASSFTGGGSNEQFF TGTGCCAGCAGCTTTACGGGAGGTGGGTCCAATGAGCAGTTCTTC
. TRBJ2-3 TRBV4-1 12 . CASSLGADTQYF TGCGCCAGCAGCCTTGGGGCAGATACGCAGTATTTT
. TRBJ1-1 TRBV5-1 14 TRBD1 CASSFGQGSAEAFF TGCGCCAGCAGCTTCGGACAGGGGAGCGCTGAAGCTTTCTTT
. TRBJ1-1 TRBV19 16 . CASSIALLSENTEAFF TGTGCCAGTAGTATTGCACTGTTGTCAGAGAACACTGAAGCTTTCTTT
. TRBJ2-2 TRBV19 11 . CASGNTGELFF TGTGCCAGTGGGAACACCGGGGAGCTGTTTTTT
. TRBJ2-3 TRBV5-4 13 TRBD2 CASKTSGTDTQYF TGTGCCAGCAAAACTAGCGGGACAGATACGCAGTATTTT
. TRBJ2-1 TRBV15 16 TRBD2 CATSSPGGSSYNEQFF TGTGCCACCAGCTCCCCGGGAGGGAGCTCCTACAATGAGCAGTTCTTC
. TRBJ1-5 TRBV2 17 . CASSGDVVGEVNQPQHF TGTGCCAGCAGTGGTGATGTTGTGGGGGAAGTCAATCAGCCCCAGCATTTT
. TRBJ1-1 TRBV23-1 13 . CASSQSGDTEAFF TGCGCCAGCAGTCAATCTGGGGATACTGAAGCTTTCTTT
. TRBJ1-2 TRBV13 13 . CASSLDGWRGNTF TGTGCCAGCAGCTTAGACGGTTGGAGGGGAAACACCTTC
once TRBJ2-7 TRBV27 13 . CASSSLTAYEQYF TGTGCCAGCAGTTCCTTGACAGCCTACGAGCAGTACTTC
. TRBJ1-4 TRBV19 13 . CASSIRGNEKLFF TGTGCCAGTAGTATACGGGGCAATGAAAAACTGTTTTTT
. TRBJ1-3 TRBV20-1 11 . CSARTSNTIYF TGCAGTGCTAGGACCAGTAACACCATATATTTT
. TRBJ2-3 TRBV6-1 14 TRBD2 CASEQRGLIGTQYF TGTGCCAGCGAGCAGCGGGGGTTAATTGGTACGCAGTATTTT
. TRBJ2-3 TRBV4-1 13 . CASSQGAADTQYF TGCGCCAGCAGCCAAGGGGCAGCCGATACGCAGTATTTT
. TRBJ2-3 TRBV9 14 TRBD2 CASNSGGGTDTQYF TGTGCCAGCAATAGCGGGGGGGGCACAGATACGCAGTATTTT
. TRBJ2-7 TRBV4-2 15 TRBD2 CASSSGLAGSYEQYF TGTGCCAGCAGCTCAGGACTAGCCGGCTCCTACGAGCAGTACTTC
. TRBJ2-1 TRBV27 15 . CASSPPGAGYNEQFF TGTGCCAGCAGTCCCCCGGGAGCTGGCTACAATGAGCAGTTCTTC
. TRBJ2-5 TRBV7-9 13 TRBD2 CAFGGATGETQYF TGTGCCTTCGGGGGGGCGACGGGAGAGACCCAGTACTTC
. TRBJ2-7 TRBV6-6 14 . CASSYSRGRIEQYF TGTGCCAGCAGTTACTCCCGAGGACGGATTGAGCAGTACTTC
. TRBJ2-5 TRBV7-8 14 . CASTPWGSQETQYF TGTGCCAGCACCCCTTGGGGGTCACAAGAGACCCAGTACTTC
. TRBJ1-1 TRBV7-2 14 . CASSLDSGNTEAFF TGTGCCAGCAGCTTAGATTCGGGGAACACTGAAGCTTTCTTT
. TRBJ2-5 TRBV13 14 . CASGTDHSKETQYF TGTGCCAGTGGGACCGACCATTCTAAAGAGACCCAGTACTTC
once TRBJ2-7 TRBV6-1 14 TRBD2 CASSTSGGAYEQYF TGTGCCAGCAGTACTAGCGGGGGAGCCTACGAGCAGTACTTC
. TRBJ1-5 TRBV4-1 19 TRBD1 CASSQDYRTGQGANQPQHF TGCGCCAGCAGCCAAGACTACCGGACTGGACAGGGGGCTAATCAGCCCCAGCATTTT
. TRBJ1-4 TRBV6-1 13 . CASSLDLEEKLFF TGTGCCAGCAGTTTGGACCTGGAGGAAAAACTGTTTTTT
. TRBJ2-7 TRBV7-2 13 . CASSLVWGTEQYF TGTGCCAGCAGCTTAGTTTGGGGCACCGAGCAGTACTTC
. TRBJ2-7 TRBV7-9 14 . CASSPIERPYEQYF TGTGCCAGCAGCCCAATCGAACGGCCCTACGAGCAGTACTTC
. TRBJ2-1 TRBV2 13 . CASSDASVSEQFF TGTGCCAGCAGTGATGCCTCAGTTAGTGAGCAGTTCTTC
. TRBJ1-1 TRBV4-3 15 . CASSQDSLADTEAFF TGCGCCAGCAGCCAAGATTCCCTAGCGGACACTGAAGCTTTCTTT
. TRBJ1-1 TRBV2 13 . CASSEAPGTEAFF TGTGCCAGCAGTGAAGCGCCTGGCACTGAAGCTTTCTTT
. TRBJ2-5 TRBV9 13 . CASSRDTEETQYF TGTGCCAGCAGCAGGGACACCGAAGAGACCCAGTACTTC
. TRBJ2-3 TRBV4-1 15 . CASSQKLFGTDTQYF TGCGCCAGCAGCCAGAAGTTATTCGGCACAGATACGCAGTATTTT
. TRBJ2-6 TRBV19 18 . CASHVHEGLNSGANVLTF TGTGCCAGTCACGTCCATGAAGGGCTGAACTCTGGGGCCAACGTCCTGACTTTC
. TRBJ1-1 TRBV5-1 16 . CASSLARTEIGDEAFF TGCGCCAGCAGCTTGGCCCGGACCGAGATAGGTGACGAAGCTTTCTTT
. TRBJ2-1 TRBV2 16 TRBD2 CASSRGLAGGNYEQFF TGTGCCAGCAGCCGCGGACTAGCGGGGGGCAACTATGAGCAGTTCTTC
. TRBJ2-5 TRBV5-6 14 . CASSFLGAQETQYF TGTGCCAGCAGCTTTCTCGGGGCACAAGAGACCCAGTACTTC
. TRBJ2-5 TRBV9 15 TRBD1 CASSANRGLGETQYF TGTGCCAGCAGCGCGAACAGGGGGTTGGGAGAGACCCAGTACTTC
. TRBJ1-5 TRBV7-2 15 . CASTPSGGDWQPQHF TGTGCCAGCACCCCAAGTGGAGGGGATTGGCAGCCCCAGCATTTT
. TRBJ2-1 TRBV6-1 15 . CASSQLDDSHSEQFF TGTGCCAGCAGTCAACTGGACGACTCCCACAGTGAGCAGTTCTTC
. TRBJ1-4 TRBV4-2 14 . CASSQTGYNEKLFF TGTGCCAGCAGCCAGACGGGGTATAATGAAAAACTGTTTTTT
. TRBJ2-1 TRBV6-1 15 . CASSEPRRAHNEQFF TGTGCCAGCAGTGAACCCCGGAGAGCCCACAATGAGCAGTTCTTC
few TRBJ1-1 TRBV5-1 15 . CASSLEPGLNTEAFF TGCGCCAGCAGCTTGGAACCGGGGTTGAACACTGAAGCTTTCTTT
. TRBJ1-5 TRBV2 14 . CASRSLGPNQPQHF TGTGCCAGCAGGTCCCTGGGCCCAAATCAGCCCCAGCATTTT
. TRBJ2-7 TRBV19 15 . CASSHRGPQTGEQYF TGTGCCAGTAGTCACCGGGGGCCCCAGACGGGCGAGCAGTACTTC